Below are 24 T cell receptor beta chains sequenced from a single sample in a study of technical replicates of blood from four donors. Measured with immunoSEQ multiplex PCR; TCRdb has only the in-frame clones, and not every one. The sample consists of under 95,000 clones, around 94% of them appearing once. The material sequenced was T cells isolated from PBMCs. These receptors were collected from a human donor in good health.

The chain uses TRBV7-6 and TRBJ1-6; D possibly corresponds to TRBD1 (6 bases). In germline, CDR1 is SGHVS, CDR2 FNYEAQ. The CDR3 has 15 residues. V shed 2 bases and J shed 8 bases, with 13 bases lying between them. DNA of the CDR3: TGTGCCAGCAGCTTATCAACAGGGAGAGATTCACCCCTCCACTTT. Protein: CASSLSTGRDSPLHF.

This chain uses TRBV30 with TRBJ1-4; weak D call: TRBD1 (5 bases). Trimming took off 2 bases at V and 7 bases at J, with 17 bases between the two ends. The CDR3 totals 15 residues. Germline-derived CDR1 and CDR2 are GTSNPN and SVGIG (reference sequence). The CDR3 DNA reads TGTGCCTGGAGTAGAGACAGCCTTAAGGGTGAAAAACTGTTTTTT. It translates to CAWSRDSLKGEKLFF.

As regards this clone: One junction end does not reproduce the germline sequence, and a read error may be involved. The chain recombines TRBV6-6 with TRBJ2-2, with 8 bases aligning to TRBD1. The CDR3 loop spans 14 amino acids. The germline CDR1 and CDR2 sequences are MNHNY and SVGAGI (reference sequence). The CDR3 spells CAHRGQGRTGELFF. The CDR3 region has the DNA TGCGCCCATAGAGGACAGGGACGCACCGGGGAGCTGTTTTTT.

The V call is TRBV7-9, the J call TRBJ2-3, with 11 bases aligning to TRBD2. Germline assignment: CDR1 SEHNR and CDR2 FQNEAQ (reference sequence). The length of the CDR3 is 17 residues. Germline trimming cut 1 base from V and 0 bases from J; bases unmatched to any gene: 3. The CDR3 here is CASSLGGTSGSTDTQYF. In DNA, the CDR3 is TGTGCCAGCAGCTTAGGCGGGACTAGCGGTAGCACAGATACGCAGTATTTT.

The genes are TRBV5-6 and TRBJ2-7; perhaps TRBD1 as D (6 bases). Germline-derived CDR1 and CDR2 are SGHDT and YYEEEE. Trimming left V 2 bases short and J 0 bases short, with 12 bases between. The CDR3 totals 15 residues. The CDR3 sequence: CASSFRGLSSYEQYF. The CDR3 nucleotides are TGTGCCAGCAGCTTCAGGGGTCTAAGCTCCTACGAGCAGTACTTC.

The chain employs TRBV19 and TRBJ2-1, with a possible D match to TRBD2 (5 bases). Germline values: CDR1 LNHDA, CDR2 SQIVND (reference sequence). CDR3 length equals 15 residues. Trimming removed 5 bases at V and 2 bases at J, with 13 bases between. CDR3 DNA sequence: TGTGCCAGTAGTCAGAGCGGAGGAACCTACAATGAGCAGTTCTTC. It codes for CASSQSGGTYNEQFF.

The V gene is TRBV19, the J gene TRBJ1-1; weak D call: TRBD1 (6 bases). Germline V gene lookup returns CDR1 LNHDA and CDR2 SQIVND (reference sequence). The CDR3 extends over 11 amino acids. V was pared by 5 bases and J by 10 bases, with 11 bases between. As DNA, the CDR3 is TGTGCCAGTAGTTTACAGGGTATAGCTTTCTTT. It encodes CASSLQGIAFF.

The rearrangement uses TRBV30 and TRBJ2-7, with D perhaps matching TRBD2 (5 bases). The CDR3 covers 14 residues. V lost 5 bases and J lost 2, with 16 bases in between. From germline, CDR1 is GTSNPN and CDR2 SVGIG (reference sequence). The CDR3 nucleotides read TGTGCCTGGGAGGGCAGAATCCCCCCCTACGAGCAGTACTTC. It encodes CAWEGRIPPYEQYF.

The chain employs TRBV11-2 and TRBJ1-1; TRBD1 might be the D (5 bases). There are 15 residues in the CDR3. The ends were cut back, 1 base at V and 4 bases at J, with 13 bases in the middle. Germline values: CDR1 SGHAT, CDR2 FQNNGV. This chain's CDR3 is CASSLVFGGFTEAFF. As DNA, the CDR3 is TGTGCCAGCAGCTTAGTCTTCGGGGGGTTCACTGAAGCTTTCTTT.

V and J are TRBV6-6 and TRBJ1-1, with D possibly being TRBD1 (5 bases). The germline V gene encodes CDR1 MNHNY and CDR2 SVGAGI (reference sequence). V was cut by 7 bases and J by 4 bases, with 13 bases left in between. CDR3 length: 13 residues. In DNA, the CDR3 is TGTGCCAGCAACCCCGGAGGGGCCACTGAAGCTTTCTTT. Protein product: CASNPGGATEAFF.

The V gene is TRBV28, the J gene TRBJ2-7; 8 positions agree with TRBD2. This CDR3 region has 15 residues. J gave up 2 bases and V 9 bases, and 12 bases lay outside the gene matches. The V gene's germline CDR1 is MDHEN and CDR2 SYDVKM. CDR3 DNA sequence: TGTGCCAGTCACAGCCAGCGGGAGTACCCCTACGAGCAGTACTTC. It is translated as CASHSQREYPYEQYF.

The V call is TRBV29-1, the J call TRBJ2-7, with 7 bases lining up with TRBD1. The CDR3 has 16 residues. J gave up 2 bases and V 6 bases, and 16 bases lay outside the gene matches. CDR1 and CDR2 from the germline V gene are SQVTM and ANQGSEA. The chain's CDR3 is CSVQRTDRLGTYEQYF. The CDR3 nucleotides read TGCAGCGTCCAGAGAACGGACAGGTTAGGGACCTACGAGCAGTACTTC.

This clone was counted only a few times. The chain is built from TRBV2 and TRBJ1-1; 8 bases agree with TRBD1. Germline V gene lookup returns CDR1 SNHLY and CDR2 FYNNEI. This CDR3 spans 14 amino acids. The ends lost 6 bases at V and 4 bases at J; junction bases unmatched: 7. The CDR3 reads CASSGAGGGTEAFF. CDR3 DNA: TGTGCCAGCAGCGGAGCAGGGGGCGGCACTGAAGCTTTCTTT.

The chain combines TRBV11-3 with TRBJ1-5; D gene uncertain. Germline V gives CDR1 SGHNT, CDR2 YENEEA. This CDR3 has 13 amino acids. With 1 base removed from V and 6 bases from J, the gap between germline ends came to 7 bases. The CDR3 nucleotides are TGTGCCAGCAGCTTAGGAGGTCCTCAGCCCCAGCATTTT. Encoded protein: CASSLGGPQPQHF.

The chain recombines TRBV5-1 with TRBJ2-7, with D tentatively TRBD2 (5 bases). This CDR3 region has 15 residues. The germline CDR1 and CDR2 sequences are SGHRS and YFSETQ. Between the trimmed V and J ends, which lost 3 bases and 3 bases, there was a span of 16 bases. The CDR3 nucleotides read TGCGCCAGCAGCTCATTGGGGTCAGCGGACTACGAGCAGTACTTC. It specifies CASSSLGSADYEQYF.

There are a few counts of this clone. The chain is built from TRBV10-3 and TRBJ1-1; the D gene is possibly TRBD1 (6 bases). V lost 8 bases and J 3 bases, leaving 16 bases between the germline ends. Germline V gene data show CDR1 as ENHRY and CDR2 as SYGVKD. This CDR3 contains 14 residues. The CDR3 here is CAIQQGYDDTEAFF. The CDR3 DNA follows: TGTGCCATCCAACAGGGTTACGATGACACTGAAGCTTTCTTT.

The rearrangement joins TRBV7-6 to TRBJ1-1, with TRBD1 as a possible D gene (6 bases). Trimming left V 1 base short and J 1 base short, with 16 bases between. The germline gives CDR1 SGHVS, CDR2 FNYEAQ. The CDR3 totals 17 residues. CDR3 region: CASSLEGDQPWNTEAFF. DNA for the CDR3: TGTGCCAGCAGCTTAGAGGGGGACCAACCCTGGAACACTGAAGCTTTCTTT.

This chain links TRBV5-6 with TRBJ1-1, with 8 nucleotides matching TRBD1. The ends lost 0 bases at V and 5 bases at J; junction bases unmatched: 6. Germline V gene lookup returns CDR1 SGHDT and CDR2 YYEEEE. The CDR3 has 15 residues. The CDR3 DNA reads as TGTGCCAGCAGCTTGGGGACAGGGAGGTTAACTGAAGCTTTCTTT. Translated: CASSLGTGRLTEAFF.

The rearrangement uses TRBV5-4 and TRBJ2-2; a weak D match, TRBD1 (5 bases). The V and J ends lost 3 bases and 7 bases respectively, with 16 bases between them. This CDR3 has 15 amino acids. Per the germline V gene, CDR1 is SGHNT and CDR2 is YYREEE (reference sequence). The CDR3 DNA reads TGTGCCAGCAGCTGGAAGACACCAGGGCGCGGGGAGCTGTTTTTT. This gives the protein CASSWKTPGRGELFF.

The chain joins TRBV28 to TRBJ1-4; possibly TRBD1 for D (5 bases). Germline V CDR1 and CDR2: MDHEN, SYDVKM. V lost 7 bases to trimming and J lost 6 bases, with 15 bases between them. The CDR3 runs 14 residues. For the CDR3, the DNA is TGTGCCAGCACCTCGAATGGGGCTTATGAAAAACTGTTTTTT. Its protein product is CASTSNGAYEKLFF.

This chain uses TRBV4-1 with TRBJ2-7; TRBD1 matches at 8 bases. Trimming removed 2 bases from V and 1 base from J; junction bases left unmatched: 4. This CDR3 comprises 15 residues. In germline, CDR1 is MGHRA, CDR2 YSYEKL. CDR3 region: CASSQPDRGSYEQYF. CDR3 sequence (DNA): TGCGCCAGCAGCCAACCAGACAGGGGTTCCTACGAGCAGTACTTC.

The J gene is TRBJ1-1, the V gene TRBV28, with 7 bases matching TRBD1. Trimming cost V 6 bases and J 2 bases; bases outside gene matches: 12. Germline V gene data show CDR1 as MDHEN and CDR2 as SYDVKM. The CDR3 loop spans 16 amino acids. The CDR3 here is CASSTTGTEPNTEAFF. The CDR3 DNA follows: TGTGCCAGCAGCACCACGGGGACAGAACCTAACACTGAAGCTTTCTTT.

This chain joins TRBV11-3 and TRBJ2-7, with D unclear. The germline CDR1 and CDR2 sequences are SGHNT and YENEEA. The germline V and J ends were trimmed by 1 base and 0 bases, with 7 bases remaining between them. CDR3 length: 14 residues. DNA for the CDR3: TGTGCCAGCAGCTTAGGGGCAGCCTCCTACGAGCAGTACTTC. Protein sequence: CASSLGAASYEQYF.

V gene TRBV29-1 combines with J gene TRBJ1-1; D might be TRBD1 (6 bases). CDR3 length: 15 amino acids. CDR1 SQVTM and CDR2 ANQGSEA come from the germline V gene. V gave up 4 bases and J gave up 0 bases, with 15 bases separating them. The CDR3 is CSVVVVGAVNTEAFF. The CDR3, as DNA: TGCAGCGTTGTAGTGGTGGGGGCCGTGAACACTGAAGCTTTCTTT.